One sample yielded the 3 T cell receptor beta chains listed below, sequenced in a study of beta chain features in type 1 diabetes. Expressed TCRB transcripts were sequenced because the entire RNA isolate underwent reverse transcription. Here immunoSEQ multiplex PCR was the method, and the copy in TCRdb shows in-frame clones only, minus some. The table has about 70,000 clones, roughly half seen once. Study-wide results and caveats: The study found moderately but significantly shorter TCRB CDR3s in all four CD4+ subsets of Type 1 diabetes patients.

Antigens of these TCRs are unknown. The material sequenced was central memory CD4+ T cells from blood. The source is a man aged 25 to 45 with type 1 diabetes.

The V and J genes are TRBV30 and TRBJ2-2; D possibly corresponds to TRBD2 (5 bases). Germline CDR1 and CDR2: GTSNPN and SVGIG (reference sequence). The CDR3 loop spans 16 amino acids. V was pared by 0 bases and J by 4 bases, with 15 bases between. The chain's CDR3 is CAWSVLASRLTGELFF. The CDR3, as DNA: TGTGCCTGGAGTGTACTGGCTAGCAGACTCACCGGGGAGCTGTTTTTT.

The genes are TRBV5-4 and TRBJ2-7, with 16 bases aligning to TRBD2. The CDR3 contains 16 residues. Germline CDR1 is SGHNT and CDR2 is YYREEE (reference sequence). Trimming cost V 4 bases and J 7 bases; bases outside gene matches: 8. The CDR3 here is CASSPEGLAGGHEQYF. For the CDR3, the DNA is TGTGCCAGCAGCCCCGAGGGACTAGCGGGAGGGCATGAGCAGTACTTC.

The J gene is TRBJ2-5, the V gene TRBV30; D not certain. Trimming cost V 2 bases and J 0 bases, with 10 bases left between them. This CDR3 comprises 14 residues. CDR1 GTSNPN and CDR2 SVGIG come from the germline V gene (reference sequence). The CDR3: CAWSIELNQETQYF. The CDR3 DNA reads as TGTGCCTGGAGTATAGAGCTTAACCAAGAGACCCAGTACTTC.